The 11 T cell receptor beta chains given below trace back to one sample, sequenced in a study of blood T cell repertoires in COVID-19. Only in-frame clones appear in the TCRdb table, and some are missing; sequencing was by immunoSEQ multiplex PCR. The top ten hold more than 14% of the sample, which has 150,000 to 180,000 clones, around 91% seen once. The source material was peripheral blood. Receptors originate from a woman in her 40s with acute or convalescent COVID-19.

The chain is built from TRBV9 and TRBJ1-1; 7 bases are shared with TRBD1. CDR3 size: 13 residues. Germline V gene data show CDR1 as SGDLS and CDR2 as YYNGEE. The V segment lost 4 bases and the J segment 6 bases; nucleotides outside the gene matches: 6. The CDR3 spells CASSRDSLSEAFF. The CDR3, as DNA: TGTGCCAGCAGCCGGGACAGTCTTTCTGAAGCTTTCTTT.

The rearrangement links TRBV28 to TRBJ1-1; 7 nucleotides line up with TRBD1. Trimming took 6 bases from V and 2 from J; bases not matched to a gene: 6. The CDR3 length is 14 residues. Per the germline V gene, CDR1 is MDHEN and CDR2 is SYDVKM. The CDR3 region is CASRPQGVNTEAFF. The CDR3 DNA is TGTGCCAGCAGACCCCAGGGGGTTAACACTGAAGCTTTCTTT.

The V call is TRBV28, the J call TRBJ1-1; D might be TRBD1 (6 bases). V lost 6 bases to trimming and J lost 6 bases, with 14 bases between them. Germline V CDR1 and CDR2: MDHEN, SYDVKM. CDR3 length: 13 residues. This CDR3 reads CASRRGAEAEAFF. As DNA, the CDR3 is TGTGCCAGCAGACGGGGGGCGGAGGCTGAAGCTTTCTTT.

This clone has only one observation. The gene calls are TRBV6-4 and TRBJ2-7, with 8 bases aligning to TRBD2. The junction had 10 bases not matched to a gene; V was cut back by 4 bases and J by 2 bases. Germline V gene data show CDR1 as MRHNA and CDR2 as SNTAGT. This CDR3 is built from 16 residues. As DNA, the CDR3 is TGTGCCAGCAGTGGAAATCATAGCGGGGAGCCCTACGAGCAGTACTTC. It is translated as CASSGNHSGEPYEQYF.

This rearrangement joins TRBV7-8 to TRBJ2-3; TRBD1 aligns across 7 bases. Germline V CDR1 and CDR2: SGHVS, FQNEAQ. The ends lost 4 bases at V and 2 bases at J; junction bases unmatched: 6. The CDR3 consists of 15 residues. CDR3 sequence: CASSSGQILTDTQYF. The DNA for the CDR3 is TGTGCCAGCAGCTCGGGACAGATCCTCACAGATACGCAGTATTTT.

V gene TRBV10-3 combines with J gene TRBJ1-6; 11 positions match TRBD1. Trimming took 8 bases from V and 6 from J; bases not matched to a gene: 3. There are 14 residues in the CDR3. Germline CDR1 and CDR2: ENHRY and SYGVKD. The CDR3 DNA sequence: TGTGCCATCGGACAGGGGGCCCGTAATTCACCCCTCCACTTT. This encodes CAIGQGARNSPLHF.

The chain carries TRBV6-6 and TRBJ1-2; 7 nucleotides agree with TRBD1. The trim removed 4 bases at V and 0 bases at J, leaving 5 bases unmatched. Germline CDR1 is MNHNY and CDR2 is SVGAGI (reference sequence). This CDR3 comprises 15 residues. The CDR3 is CASSSQGVANYGYTF. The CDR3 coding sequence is TGTGCCAGCAGTTCGCAGGGGGTGGCTAACTATGGCTACACCTTC.

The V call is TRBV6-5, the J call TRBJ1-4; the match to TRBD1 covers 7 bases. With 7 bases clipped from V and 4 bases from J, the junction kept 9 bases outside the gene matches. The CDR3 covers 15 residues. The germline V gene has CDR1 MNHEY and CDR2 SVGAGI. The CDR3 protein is CASMPRDSRNEKLFF. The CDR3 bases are TGTGCCAGCATGCCAAGGGACAGCCGTAATGAAAAACTGTTTTTT.

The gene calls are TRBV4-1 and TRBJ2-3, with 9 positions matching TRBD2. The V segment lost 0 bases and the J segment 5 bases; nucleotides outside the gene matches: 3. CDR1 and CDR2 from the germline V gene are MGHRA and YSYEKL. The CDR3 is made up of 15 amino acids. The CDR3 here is CASSQDKAGGDTQYF. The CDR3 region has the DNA TGCGCCAGCAGCCAAGATAAAGCGGGGGGAGATACGCAGTATTTT.

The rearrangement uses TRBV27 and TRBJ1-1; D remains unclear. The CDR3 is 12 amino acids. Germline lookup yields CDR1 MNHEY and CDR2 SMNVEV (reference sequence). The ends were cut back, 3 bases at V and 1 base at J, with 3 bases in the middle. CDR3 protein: CASSFGNTEAFF. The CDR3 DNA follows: TGTGCCAGCAGTTTCGGGAACACTGAAGCTTTCTTT.

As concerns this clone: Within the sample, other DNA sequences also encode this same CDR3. CDR3: CASSSGNEQFF. The CDR3 DNA sequence: TGTGCCAGCAGTTCCGGGAATGAGCAGTTCTTC. The rearrangement joins TRBV12-3 or TRBV12-4 to TRBJ2-1, with D uncertain. Trimming stripped 4 bases from V and 7 bases from J, with 5 bases between. There are 11 residues in the CDR3.